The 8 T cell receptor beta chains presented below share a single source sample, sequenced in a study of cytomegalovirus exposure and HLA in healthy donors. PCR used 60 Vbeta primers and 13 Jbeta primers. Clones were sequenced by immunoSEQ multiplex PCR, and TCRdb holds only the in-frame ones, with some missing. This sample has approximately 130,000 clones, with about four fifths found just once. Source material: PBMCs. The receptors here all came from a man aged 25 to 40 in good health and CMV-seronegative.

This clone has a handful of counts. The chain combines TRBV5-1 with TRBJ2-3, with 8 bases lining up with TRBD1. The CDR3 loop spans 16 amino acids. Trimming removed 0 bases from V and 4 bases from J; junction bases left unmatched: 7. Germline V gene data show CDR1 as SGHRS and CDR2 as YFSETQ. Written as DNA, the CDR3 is TGCGCCAGCAGCTTGGTACCAGGGGGCTTAGCAGATACGCAGTATTTT. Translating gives CASSLVPGGLADTQYF. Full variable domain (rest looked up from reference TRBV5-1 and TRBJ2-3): KAGVTQTPRYLIKTRGQQVTLSCSPISGHRSVSWYQQTPGQGLQFLFEYFSETQRNKGNFPGRFSGRQFSNSRSEMNVSTLELGDSALYLCASSLVPGGLADTQYFGPGTRLTVL.

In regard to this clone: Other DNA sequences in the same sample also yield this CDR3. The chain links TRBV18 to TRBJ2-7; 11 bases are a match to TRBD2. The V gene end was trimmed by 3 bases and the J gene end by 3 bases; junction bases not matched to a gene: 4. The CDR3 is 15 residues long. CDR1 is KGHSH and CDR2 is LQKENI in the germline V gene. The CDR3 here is CASSPGSGRVYEQYF. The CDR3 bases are TGTGCCAGCTCACCGGGTAGCGGGAGGGTCTACGAGCAGTACTTC.

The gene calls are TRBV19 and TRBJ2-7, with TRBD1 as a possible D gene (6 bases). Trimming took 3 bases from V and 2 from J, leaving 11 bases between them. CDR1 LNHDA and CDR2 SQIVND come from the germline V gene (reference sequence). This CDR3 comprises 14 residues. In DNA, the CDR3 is TGTGCCAGTAGTATCGTAACAGGGACCTACGAGCAGTACTTC. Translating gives CASSIVTGTYEQYF.

CDR3 bases: TGTGCCAGCTCACCATACAGGGATGGCGGTTCAGATACGCAGTATTTT. This gives the protein CASSPYRDGGSDTQYF. The rearrangement links TRBV18 to TRBJ2-3; D is perhaps TRBD1 (6 bases). This CDR3 comprises 16 residues. CDR1 and CDR2 from the germline V gene are KGHSH and LQKENI. The germline V and J ends were trimmed by 2 bases and 4 bases, with 16 bases remaining between them. The full variable domain, its missing parts supplied by reference TRBV18 and TRBJ2-3, is NAGVMQNPRHLVRRRGQEARLRCSPMKGHSHVYWYRQLPEEGLKFMVYLQKENIIDESGMPKERFSAEFPKEGPSILRIQQVVRGDSAAYFCASSPYRDGGSDTQYFGPGTRLTVL.

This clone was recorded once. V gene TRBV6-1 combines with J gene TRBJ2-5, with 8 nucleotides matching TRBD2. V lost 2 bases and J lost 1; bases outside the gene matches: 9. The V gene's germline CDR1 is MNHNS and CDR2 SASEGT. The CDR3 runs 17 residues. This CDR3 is CASSETPTSVPQETQYF. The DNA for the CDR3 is TGTGCCAGCAGTGAAACGCCGACTAGCGTCCCCCAAGAGACCCAGTACTTC.

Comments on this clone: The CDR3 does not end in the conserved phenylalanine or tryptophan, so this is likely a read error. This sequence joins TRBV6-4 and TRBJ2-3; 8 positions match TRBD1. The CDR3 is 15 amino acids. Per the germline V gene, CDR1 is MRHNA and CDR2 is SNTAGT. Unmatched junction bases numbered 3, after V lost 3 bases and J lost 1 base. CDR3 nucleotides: TGTGCCAGCAGTGAAGCGACAGGGGGCACAGATACGCAGTATGTT. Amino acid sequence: CASSEATGGTDTQYV.

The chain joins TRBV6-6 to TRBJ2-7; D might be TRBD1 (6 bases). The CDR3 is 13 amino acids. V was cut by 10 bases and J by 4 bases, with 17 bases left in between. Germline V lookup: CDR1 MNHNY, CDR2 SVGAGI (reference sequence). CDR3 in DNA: TGTGCCACCCAACCAGGGGTTGTTTACGAGCAGTACTTC. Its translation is CATQPGVVYEQYF.

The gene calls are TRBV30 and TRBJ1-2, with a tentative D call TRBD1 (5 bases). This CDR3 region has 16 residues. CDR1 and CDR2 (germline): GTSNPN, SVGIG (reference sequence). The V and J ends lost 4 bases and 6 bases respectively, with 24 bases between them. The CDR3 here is CAWTPKQNVGGDGYTF. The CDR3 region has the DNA TGTGCCTGGACACCAAAACAAAATGTGGGAGGGGATGGCTACACCTTC.